The rows below give T cell receptor beta chains drawn from one sample of a study of cytomegalovirus exposure and HLA in healthy donors. The assay was immunoSEQ multiplex PCR, and TCRdb's table has in-frame clones only and misses some. The sample holds some 140,000 clones; 70% to 90% are singletons and the top ten take just under 3%. Sequencing used PBMCs. The receptors derive from a young man in good health and CMV-seronegative. Each CDR3 is given with its conserved first and last residue. Fields, in order: D gene, V gene, clone size, CDR3 length, J gene, CDR3 DNA, CDR3 protein. The D gene is left open where the match is weak. The size entry is marked missing in some rows and otherwise reads once, few, many or a size class.

NA	TRBV18	NA	15	TRBJ1-3	TGTGCCAGCTCACCGGAGGCATCGTCTGGAAACACCATATATTTT	CASSPEASSGNTIYF
TRBD1	TRBV25-1	NA	15	TRBJ2-5	TGTGCCAGCAGTGAGGGGACAGGGGTCAAGGAGACCCAGTACTTC	CASSEGTGVKETQYF
NA	TRBV7-8	NA	13	TRBJ1-1	TGTGCCAGCAGCTCGGGTTTAAACACTGAAGCTTTCTTT	CASSSGLNTEAFF
NA	TRBV4-3	NA	15	TRBJ1-4	TGCGCCAGCAGCCAAGAGGCCAGGGCGTCGCGAAAACTGTTTTTT	CASSQEARASRKLFF
NA	TRBV15	NA	15	TRBJ2-7	TGTGCCACCAGCAGAGATCCAGGGGGGATATACGAGCAGTACTTC	CATSRDPGGIYEQYF
NA	TRBV29-1	once	13	TRBJ2-1	TGCAGCGTTGAAGACGGTTTGAGGAATGAGCAGTTCTTC	CSVEDGLRNEQFF
TRBD1	TRBV10-3	NA	14	TRBJ2-7	TGTGCCATCAGTGTGCAACAGGGGAAGAACGAGCAGTACTTC	CAISVQQGKNEQYF
NA	TRBV18	NA	13	TRBJ1-5	TGTGCCAGCTCACCAGACTGGAATCAGCCCCAGCATTTT	CASSPDWNQPQHF
TRBD1	TRBV7-6	once	15	TRBJ1-1	TGTGCCAGCAGCTTGTACAGGGGGCTGAGAACTGAAGCTTTCTTT	CASSLYRGLRTEAFF
NA	TRBV6-5	NA	15	TRBJ2-2	TGTGCCAGCAGTCCCGGGACAACGAACACCGGGGAGCTGTTTTTT	CASSPGTTNTGELFF
NA	TRBV7-9	few	14	TRBJ1-1	TGTGCCAGCAGCTCATGGGAAAGACAGACTGAAGCTTTCTTT	CASSSWERQTEAFF
NA	TRBV18	NA	15	TRBJ1-1	TGTGCCAGCTCACCAAAGGGGCAGCAGGCAACTGAAGCTTTCTTT	CASSPKGQQATEAFF
TRBD2	TRBV9	NA	15	TRBJ2-3	TGTGCCAGCAGCGCCGGGGGGACGACCACAGATACGCAGTATTTT	CASSAGGTTTDTQYF
NA	TRBV19	NA	16	TRBJ2-4	TGTGCCAGTAGTTTCCAACTTCGGGATGCCAAAAACATTCAGTACTTC	CASSFQLRDAKNIQYF
TRBD1	TRBV19	NA	17	TRBJ1-6	TGTGCCAGTAGTATAGGGACAGGCGTCTCCTATAATTCACCCCTCCACTTT	CASSIGTGVSYNSPLHF
NA	TRBV5-4	NA	13	TRBJ1-5	TGTGCCAGCAGCCTGTCTGGTGGCTCCCCCCAGCATTTT	CASSLSGGSPQHF
TRBD1	TRBV6-5	NA	14	TRBJ1-1	TGTGCCAGCAGTCCCCGATACAGGGGAACTGAAGCTTTCTTT	CASSPRYRGTEAFF
NA	TRBV7-2	NA	12	TRBJ2-3	TGTGCCAGCAGCTTTATAGTGGATACGCAGTATTTT	CASSFIVDTQYF
TRBD2	TRBV11-2	few	14	TRBJ2-7	TGTGCCAGCAGCTCCACTAGCGGTTCCTACGAGCAGTACTTC	CASSSTSGSYEQYF
TRBD2	TRBV6-5	NA	15	TRBJ2-1	TGTGCCAGCAGTCGACTAGCGGGAGGGGACAATGAGCAGTTCTTC	CASSRLAGGDNEQFF